This passage covers 24 T cell receptor beta chains from one sample sequenced in a study of Ad26.COV2.S vaccination and SARS-CoV-2 variants (dated by TCRdb to the early 2020s). The treatment or condition label here, explained by the study, means: 15 to 20 received Ad26.COV2.S at low or high dose, single or two shots; about 5 received placebo; per-sample allocation not given. Repertoires of vaccine and placebo recipients were sequenced from samples collected on day 63 after the first injection. The method behind the library was the immunoSEQ multiplex PCR assay. The clones in this table, taken by TCRdb from immuneACCESS, are in-frame only. Not every clone is retained; where verified, under half of the shortfall comes from an unresolved V gene, and the cause of the rest is unknown. For this sample there are 250,000 to 300,000 clones; 80% to 90% appear just once. Clones ranked in the top ten supply approximately 3.4% of the sample.

Sequenced material: peripheral blood, taken in a trial of Ad26.COV2.S vaccine versus placebo. All receptors come from a person aged 18-65 years who received the Ad26.COV2.S COVID-19 vaccine or a placebo.

As to this clone: One junction end disagrees with the germline gene, perhaps due to a read error. The chain uses TRBV29-1 and TRBJ1-1, with 9 positions matching TRBD1. This CDR3 spans 13 amino acids. Germline CDR1 reads SQVTM; CDR2 reads ANQGSEA. CDR3 sequence reads: CSVEEIQGALTLF. CDR3 DNA sequence: TGCAGCGTTGAAGAAATACAGGGGGCGCTGACCCTATTT.

The chain has TRBV27 and TRBJ2-7, with 11 bases that match TRBD2. Per the germline V gene, CDR1 is MNHEY and CDR2 is SMNVEV (reference sequence). V was pared by 8 bases and J by 2 bases, with 2 bases of the junction left unmatched. The CDR3 contains 13 residues. The CDR3 sequence: CASGTSGTYEQYF. The CDR3 nucleotides read TGTGCCAGCGGGACTAGCGGAACCTACGAGCAGTACTTC.

This clone has more than one count but fewer than ten. This chain uses TRBV11-3 with TRBJ2-2; TRBD1 might be the D (5 bases). CDR1 is SGHNT, CDR2 YENEEA, per germline. This CDR3 region has 14 residues. V was clipped by 2 bases and J by 5 bases, with 9 bases between them. This chain's CDR3 is CASSLRTGTGELFF. CDR3 bases: TGTGCCAGCAGCTTACGTACAGGAACCGGGGAGCTGTTTTTT.

This clone has a handful of counts. The chain is built from TRBV2 and TRBJ1-5; weak D call: TRBD1 (5 bases). The V and J ends lost 8 bases and 5 bases respectively, with 10 bases between them. The CDR3 loop spans 12 amino acids. Germline V gene lookup returns CDR1 SNHLY and CDR2 FYNNEI. The CDR3 loop reads CASGQGYQPQHF. In DNA form, the CDR3 reads TGTGCCAGCGGGCAGGGCTATCAGCCCCAGCATTTT.

CDR3 bases: TGCGCCAGCAGCCACGGCAGGACAGGCGACACCTCACTAAATCAGCCCCAGCATTTT. Its translation is CASSHGRTGDTSLNQPQHF. J is TRBJ1-5 and V is TRBV4-1; TRBD1 matches 7 bases. CDR3 length: 19 residues. Losses at the gene ends were 3 bases for V and 4 bases for J; bases not matched to a gene: 18. Germline V gene sequence: CDR1 MGHRA, CDR2 YSYEKL.

V gene TRBV9 combines with J gene TRBJ2-3; 10 positions match TRBD2. Germline V gene sequence: CDR1 SGDLS, CDR2 YYNGEE. CDR3 size: 16 residues. The ends lost 3 bases at V and 3 bases at J; junction bases unmatched: 7. The CDR3 DNA reads as TGTGCCAGCAGCGCAAATAGCGGGGGGAGGACAGATACGCAGTATTTT. This sequence encodes CASSANSGGRTDTQYF.

V is TRBV5-1 and J is TRBJ2-7; a weak D match, TRBD1 (5 bases). V shed 3 bases and J shed 2 bases, with 18 bases lying between them. This CDR3 comprises 16 residues. Germline lookup yields CDR1 SGHRS and CDR2 YFSETQ. In DNA, the CDR3 is TGCGCCAGCAGCTCCTCAAGGGGTAGCCTGCCCTACGAGCAGTACTTC. Protein sequence: CASSSSRGSLPYEQYF.

CDR3: CASTTQGVGAKNIQYF. CDR3 in DNA: TGCGCCAGCACCACACAGGGAGTTGGAGCCAAAAACATTCAGTACTTC. The gene calls are TRBV5-1 and TRBJ2-4, with D maybe TRBD1 (6 bases). CDR3 length: 16 amino acids. V dropped 6 bases and J dropped 0 bases, with 16 bases sitting between them. In germline, CDR1 is SGHRS, CDR2 YFSETQ.

The chain recombines TRBV9 with TRBJ1-1; TRBD1 matches at 7 bases. CDR1 and CDR2 from the germline V gene are SGDLS and YYNGEE. J gave up 3 bases and V 1 base, and 9 bases lay outside the gene matches. The CDR3 loop spans 16 amino acids. CDR3 sequence reads: CASSVRHTDRDTEAFF. The DNA of the CDR3 is TGTGCCAGCAGCGTACGGCACACCGACAGGGACACTGAAGCTTTCTTT.

This clone was observed once. CDR3 DNA sequence: TGTGCCAGTAGAGGGAGAGGCAGGAGTAGGGACAATGAGCAGTTCTTC. Translated: CASRGRGRSRDNEQFF. The chain joins TRBV19 to TRBJ2-1, with D possibly being TRBD2 (5 bases). Germline CDR1 LNHDA, CDR2 SQIVND (reference sequence). Trimming shortened V by 6 bases and J by 5 bases, and 20 bases separated the two germline ends. The CDR3 consists of 16 residues.

The rearrangement joins TRBV3-1 (or the pseudogene TRBV3-2) to TRBJ1-4; D gene ambiguous. V gave up 3 bases and J gave up 8 bases, with 7 bases separating them. The CDR3 totals 12 residues. Germline V gene data show CDR1 as LGHDT and CDR2 as YNNKEL (reference sequence). Here the CDR3 reads CASSQDWEKLFF. In nucleotides, the CDR3 is TGTGCCAGCAGCCAGGACTGGGAAAAACTGTTTTTT.

This chain joins TRBV19 and TRBJ1-1; weak D call: TRBD1 (5 bases). The V end was cut by 5 bases, the J end by 11 bases, with 18 bases between. CDR3 length: 13 amino acids. Germline CDR1 reads LNHDA; CDR2 reads SQIVND (reference sequence). The chain's CDR3 is CASSWAGLDEAFF. CDR3 nucleotide sequence: TGTGCCAGTAGTTGGGCAGGGTTGGACGAGGCTTTCTTT.

This clone has a single count. The chain uses TRBV9 and TRBJ2-1; D is ambiguous. Trimming cost V 4 bases and J 7 bases, with 15 bases left between them. The CDR3 is 14 residues long. Germline CDR1 SGDLS, CDR2 YYNGEE. CDR3 coding DNA: TGTGCCAGCAGCACTTGGACGGTGGGGAATGAGCAGTTCTTC. Encoded protein: CASSTWTVGNEQFF.

This rearrangement joins TRBV30 to TRBJ1-6, with D uncertain. V shed 1 base and J shed 10 bases, with 8 bases lying between them. Germline values: CDR1 GTSNPN, CDR2 SVGIG (reference sequence). This CDR3 spans 12 amino acids. The CDR3 region has the DNA TGTGCCTGGAGTGGGAGGAAATCACCCCTCCACTTT. Protein sequence: CAWSGRKSPLHF.

This chain links TRBV5-1 with TRBJ1-2; D is unresolved. The CDR3 spans 15 residues. V lost 0 bases to trimming and J lost 4 bases, with 13 bases between them. Germline assignment: CDR1 SGHRS and CDR2 YFSETQ. CDR3 protein: CASSLVGPPSYGYTF. The CDR3 coding sequence is TGCGCCAGCAGCTTGGTAGGTCCCCCCTCCTATGGCTACACCTTC. Supplemented by reference TRBV5-1 and TRBJ1-2, the full variable domain reads KAGVTQTPRYLIKTRGQQVTLSCSPISGHRSVSWYQQTPGQGLQFLFEYFSETQRNKGNFPGRFSGRQFSNSRSEMNVSTLELGDSALYLCASSLVGPPSYGYTFGSGTRLTVV.

This chain connects TRBV6-5 to TRBJ1-6; D remains unclear. Trimming pared 2 bases from V and 8 bases from J, leaving 7 bases between. This CDR3 spans 13 amino acids. Germline values: CDR1 MNHEY, CDR2 SVGAGI. CDR3 bases: TGTGCCAGCAGTTACGAGCAATATTCACCCCTCCACTTT. This gives the protein CASSYEQYSPLHF.

The CDR3 DNA is TGTGCCAGCAGCGCAGGACTAGCGGGATGGGGACCAACCTACAATGAGCAGTTCTTC. It encodes CASSAGLAGWGPTYNEQFF. The chain couples TRBV9 to TRBJ2-1, with 12 positions matching TRBD2. Germline V lookup: CDR1 SGDLS, CDR2 YYNGEE. The CDR3 runs 19 residues. V lost 3 bases to trimming and J lost 2 bases; unmatched junction nucleotides: 12.

The genes are TRBV10-3 and TRBJ2-1; 10 positions match TRBD2. CDR1 is ENHRY, CDR2 SYGVKD, per germline. This CDR3 has 16 residues. Trimming took 4 bases from V and 7 from J; bases not matched to a gene: 10. The CDR3 bases are TGTGCCATCAGTGCAGAGAGAGCGGGGGGGCCTAATGAGCAGTTCTTC. Its translation is CAISAERAGGPNEQFF.

This chain uses TRBV7-9 with TRBJ1-2; TRBD1 is a possible D gene (5 bases). CDR1 and CDR2 from the germline V gene are SEHNR and FQNEAQ (reference sequence). V was cut by 1 base and J by 6 bases, with 18 bases left in between. The CDR3 extends over 16 amino acids. CDR3 sequence (DNA): TGTGCCAGCAGCTTAGTTTCTACCCCCCGGGGGGATGGCTACACCTTC. This gives the protein CASSLVSTPRGDGYTF.

The V gene is TRBV5-1, the J gene TRBJ1-4; TRBD1 aligns across 8 bases. CDR1 and CDR2 (germline): SGHRS, YFSETQ. J gave up 7 bases and V 4 bases, and 6 bases lay outside the gene matches. The CDR3 runs 14 residues. The CDR3 here is CASSPQGGVEKLFF. CDR3 in DNA: TGCGCCAGCAGCCCACAGGGGGGAGTTGAAAAACTGTTTTTT.

The chain carries TRBV7-2 and TRBJ1-1; D perhaps matches TRBD1 (5 bases). The V end was cut by 3 bases, the J end by 1 base, with 9 bases between. The CDR3 is 14 residues long. The germline CDR1 and CDR2 sequences are SGHTA and FQGNSA. The CDR3 sequence: CASSFQRGNTEAFF. The CDR3 DNA follows: TGTGCCAGCAGCTTTCAAAGGGGGAACACTGAAGCTTTCTTT.

The table lists this clone with a count of one. This rearrangement joins TRBV2 to TRBJ2-5; D gene unclear. This CDR3 comprises 15 residues. Trimming took off 6 bases at V and 2 bases at J, with 16 bases between the two ends. Germline assignment: CDR1 SNHLY and CDR2 FYNNEI. The CDR3 here is CASSPSRTDQETQYF. The CDR3 coding sequence is TGTGCCAGCAGCCCCAGCCGAACAGATCAAGAGACCCAGTACTTC.

The gene calls are TRBV4-1 and TRBJ2-2, with 8 bases lining up with TRBD1. The germline V gene encodes CDR1 MGHRA and CDR2 YSYEKL. With 2 bases clipped from V and 12 bases from J, the junction kept 5 bases outside the gene matches. CDR3 length: 13 amino acids. CDR3 protein: CASSQSQGVKLFF. In DNA, the CDR3 is TGCGCCAGCAGCCAATCACAGGGGGTGAAGCTGTTTTTT.

The chain links TRBV27 to TRBJ1-4; D not resolved. Trimming left V 2 bases short and J 7 bases short, with 11 bases between. This CDR3 is 14 amino acids long. Germline loops: CDR1 MNHEY, CDR2 SMNVEV (reference sequence). The CDR3 protein is CASSLDGVSEKLFF. In nucleotides, the CDR3 is TGTGCCAGCAGTTTAGACGGGGTTAGTGAAAAACTGTTTTTT.